This T cell receptor beta chain came from a study of technical replicates of blood from a few donors. CDR1 is SGHTA, CDR2 FQGNSA, per germline. V lost 5 bases to trimming and J lost 2 bases; unmatched junction nucleotides: 13. The CDR3 length is 17 residues. The assay was immunoSEQ multiplex PCR, and TCRdb's table has in-frame clones only and misses some. Found here are about 59,000 clones, 93% of them singletons; the top ten hold approximately 4%. The sample comprised PBMCs. The clonotype comes from a human donor in good health. Some clones in this sample may be carry-over from other donors' samples. This rearrangement joins TRBV7-2 to TRBJ2-3; 7 bases are shared with TRBD2. The CDR3 protein is CASSTPSGTTLTDTQYF. In nucleotides, the CDR3 is TGTGCCAGCAGCACCCCTTCCGGGACTACCCTCACAGATACGCAGTATTTT. Supplemented by reference TRBV7-2 and TRBJ2-3, the full variable domain reads GAGVSQSPSNKVTEKGKDVELRCDPISGHTALYWYRQSLGQGLEFLIYFQGNSAPDKSGLPSDRFSAERTGGSVSTLTIQRTQQEDSAVYLCASSTPSGTTLTDTQYFGPGTRLTVL.